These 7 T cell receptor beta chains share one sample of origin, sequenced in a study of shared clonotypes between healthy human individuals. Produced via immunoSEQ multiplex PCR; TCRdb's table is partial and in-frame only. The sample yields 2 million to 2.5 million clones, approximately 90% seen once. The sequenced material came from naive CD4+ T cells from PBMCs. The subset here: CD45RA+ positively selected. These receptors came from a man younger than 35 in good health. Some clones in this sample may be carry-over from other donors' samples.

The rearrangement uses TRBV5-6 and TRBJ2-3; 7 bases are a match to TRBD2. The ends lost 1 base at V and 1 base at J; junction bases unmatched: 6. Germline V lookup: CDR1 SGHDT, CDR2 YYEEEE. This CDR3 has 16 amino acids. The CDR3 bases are TGTGCCAGCAGCTTGTTTGCGGGAGCTGGCACAGATACGCAGTATTTT. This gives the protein CASSLFAGAGTDTQYF. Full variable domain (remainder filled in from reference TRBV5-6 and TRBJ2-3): DAGVTQSPTHLIKTRGQQVTLRCSPKSGHDTVSWYQQALGQGPQFIFQYYEEEERQRGNFPDRFSGHQFPNYSSELNVNALLLGDSALYLCASSLFAGAGTDTQYFGPGTRLTVL.

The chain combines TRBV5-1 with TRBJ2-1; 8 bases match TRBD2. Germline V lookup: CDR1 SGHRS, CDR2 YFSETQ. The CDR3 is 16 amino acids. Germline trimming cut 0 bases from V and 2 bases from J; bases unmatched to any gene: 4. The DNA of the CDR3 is TGCGCCAGCAGCTTGGCGGGACTAGAGGCCTACAATGAGCAGTTCTTC. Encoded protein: CASSLAGLEAYNEQFF.

The CDR3 sequence: CASSLGQRYNEQFF. The CDR3 DNA sequence: TGTGCCAGCAGCTTGGGACAGAGATACAATGAGCAGTTCTTC. This chain uses TRBV5-4 with TRBJ2-1, with D possibly TRBD1 on 5 matching bases. The CDR3 sequence is 14 residues long. V lost 0 bases to trimming and J lost 4 bases, with 8 bases between them. The V gene's germline CDR1 is SGHNT and CDR2 YYREEE (reference sequence).

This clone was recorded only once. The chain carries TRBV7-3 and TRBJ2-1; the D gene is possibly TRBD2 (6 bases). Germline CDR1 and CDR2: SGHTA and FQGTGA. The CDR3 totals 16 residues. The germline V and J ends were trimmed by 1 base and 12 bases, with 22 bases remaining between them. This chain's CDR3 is CASSLMAGPIGNWQFF. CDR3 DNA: TGTGCCAGCAGCTTAATGGCGGGACCCATCGGGAATTGGCAGTTCTTC.

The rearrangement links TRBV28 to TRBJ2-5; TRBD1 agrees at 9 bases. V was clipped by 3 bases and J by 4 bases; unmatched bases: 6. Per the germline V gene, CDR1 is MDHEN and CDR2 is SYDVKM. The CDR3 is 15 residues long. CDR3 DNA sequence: TGTGCCAGCAGTTTCCTGCGGACAGGGGTAGAGACCCAGTACTTC. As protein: CASSFLRTGVETQYF.

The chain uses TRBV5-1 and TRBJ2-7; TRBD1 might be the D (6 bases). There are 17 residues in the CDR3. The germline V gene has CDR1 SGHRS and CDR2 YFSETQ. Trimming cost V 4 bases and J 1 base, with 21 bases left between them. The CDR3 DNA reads TGCGCCAGCAGCCAAACTACAGCAACAGGGATTTCCTACGAGCAGTACTTC. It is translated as CASSQTTATGISYEQYF. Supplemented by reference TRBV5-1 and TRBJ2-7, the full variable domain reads KAGVTQTPRYLIKTRGQQVTLSCSPISGHRSVSWYQQTPGQGLQFLFEYFSETQRNKGNFPGRFSGRQFSNSRSEMNVSTLELGDSALYLCASSQTTATGISYEQYFGPGTRLTVT.

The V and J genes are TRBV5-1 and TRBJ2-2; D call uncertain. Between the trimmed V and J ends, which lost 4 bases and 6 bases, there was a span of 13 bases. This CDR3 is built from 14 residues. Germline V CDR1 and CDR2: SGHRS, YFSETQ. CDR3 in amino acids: CASSHGEFAGELFF. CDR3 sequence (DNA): TGCGCCAGCAGCCACGGCGAGTTCGCCGGGGAGCTGTTTTTT.